This T cell receptor beta chain is from a study of blood T cell repertoires in COVID-19. Whole-study context: Sites in the United States, Italy and Spain provided acute and convalescent COVID-19 samples.

The CDR3 consists of 14 residues. Trimming at V came to 10 bases and at J to 3 bases, leaving 10 bases not matched to a gene. Germline CDR1 and CDR2: SEHNR and FQNEAQ (reference sequence). This clone occurred a few times. Clones were sequenced by immunoSEQ multiplex PCR, and TCRdb holds only the in-frame ones, with some missing. Seen here are 150,000 to 200,000 clones, 78% observed once, and the top ten hold 15% to 20%. The participants were between roughly 18 and 89 years old and came from some 23 US areas. What the recovered Cohort 3 donors had was two negative PCRs, clearance, or symptom resolution.

Sequenced material: PBMCs or T cells enriched from blood (not recorded which). This chain uses TRBV7-9 with TRBJ1-2, with TRBD1 matching 8 bases. The receptor was derived from a woman in her forties or fifties who had recovered from COVID-19. CDR3 sequence (DNA): TGTGCCATCGCTCCAGGGGGCGCGGACTATGGCTACACCTTC. The encoded protein is CAIAPGGADYGYTF. Looking up the rest from reference TRBV7-9 and TRBJ1-2 gives the full variable domain: DTGVSQNPRHKITKRGQNVTFRCDPISEHNRLYWYRQTLGQGPEFLTYFQNEAQLEKSRLLSDRFSAERPKGSFSTLEIQRTEQGDSAMYLCAIAPGGADYGYTFGSGTRLTVV.